Listed below are T cell receptor beta chains from one sample, sequenced in a study of T cell repertoires in cytomegalovirus infection. TCRdb processed the reads anew with MiXCR; each CDR3 protein has one entry. The repertoire holds 200,000 or so distinct CDR3 sequences, with roughly 27% as singletons. Sequenced material: PBMCs. Source of these receptors: a human donor in good health (CMV status not recorded). Some clones in this sample may be carry-over from other donors' samples. The CDR3 runs from the conserved cysteine through the conserved F or W. Each record gives: clone size, V gene, D gene, CDR3 length, J gene, CDR3 DNA, CDR3 protein. D genes are given only for firm matches. Size values are once, few and many counts, or a class for expanded clones, and some rows have none.

clone_size: NA; v_call: TRBV19; d_call: NA; cdr3_length: 16; j_call: TRBJ1-5; cdr3_nt: TGTGCCAGTAGTATAGATCGAGGCAGGAGATATCAGCCCCAGCATTTT; cdr3_aa: CASSIDRGRRYQPQHF
clone_size: NA; v_call: TRBV7-8; d_call: TRBD1; cdr3_length: 16; j_call: TRBJ1-4; cdr3_nt: TGTGCCAGCAGCGCCGACAGGGCTGCAACTAATGAAAAACTGTTTTTT; cdr3_aa: CASSADRAATNEKLFF
clone_size: few; v_call: TRBV5-1; d_call: NA; cdr3_length: 13; j_call: TRBJ1-2; cdr3_nt: TGCGCCAGCAGCTTGGGAGAAAGGGATGGCTACACCTTC; cdr3_aa: CASSLGERDGYTF
clone_size: NA; v_call: TRBV6-2/TRBV6-3; d_call: TRBD1; cdr3_length: 14; j_call: TRBJ1-3; cdr3_nt: TGTGCCAGCAGTTCGACAGGGGGAAGAAACACCATATATTTT; cdr3_aa: CASSSTGGRNTIYF
clone_size: NA; v_call: TRBV9; d_call: NA; cdr3_length: 15; j_call: TRBJ2-7; cdr3_nt: TGTGCCAGCAGCTCTGACCCAGGGGGACTCTACGAGCAGTACTTC; cdr3_aa: CASSSDPGGLYEQYF
clone_size: NA; v_call: TRBV12-3/TRBV12-4; d_call: NA; cdr3_length: 14; j_call: TRBJ1-6; cdr3_nt: TGTGCCAGCAGCTCCTGGACAGATAATTCACCCCTCCACTTT; cdr3_aa: CASSSWTDNSPLHF
clone_size: NA; v_call: TRBV12-3/TRBV12-4; d_call: NA; cdr3_length: 13; j_call: TRBJ1-1; cdr3_nt: TGTGCCAGCAGTTTTTTGTTAGGGGGGGAAGCTTTCTTT; cdr3_aa: CASSFLLGGEAFF
clone_size: many; v_call: TRBV20-1; d_call: NA; cdr3_length: 14; j_call: TRBJ2-3; cdr3_nt: TGCAGTGCTTCCGGGACCATCATCCCAGATACGCAGTATTTT; cdr3_aa: CSASGTIIPDTQYF
clone_size: few; v_call: TRBV3-1; d_call: NA; cdr3_length: 15; j_call: TRBJ1-2; cdr3_nt: TGTGCCAGCAGCCAAGATTTGGGGACTCTAGCGTACTACACCTTC; cdr3_aa: CASSQDLGTLAYYTF
clone_size: many; v_call: TRBV7-2; d_call: NA; cdr3_length: 13; j_call: TRBJ1-3; cdr3_nt: TGTGCCAGCAGCCCCGGGCTTGGAAACACCATATATTTT; cdr3_aa: CASSPGLGNTIYF
clone_size: NA; v_call: TRBV11-2; d_call: NA; cdr3_length: 14; j_call: TRBJ2-7; cdr3_nt: TGTGCCAGCAGCTTAGATCAGGGGAGCTACGAGCAGTACTTC; cdr3_aa: CASSLDQGSYEQYF
clone_size: few; v_call: TRBV7-9; d_call: TRBD1; cdr3_length: 13; j_call: TRBJ1-2; cdr3_nt: TGTGCCAGCAGCTTCGGGACAGTCTATGGCTACACCTTC; cdr3_aa: CASSFGTVYGYTF
clone_size: NA; v_call: TRBV11-2; d_call: NA; cdr3_length: 14; j_call: TRBJ2-1; cdr3_nt: TGTGCCAGCAGCTTAGGGGCAGGCTACAATGAGCAGTTCTTC; cdr3_aa: CASSLGAGYNEQFF
clone_size: few; v_call: TRBV4-3; d_call: NA; cdr3_length: 13; j_call: TRBJ2-2; cdr3_nt: TGCGCCAGCAGCCAAGGGGGAATTGGGGAGCTGTTTTTT; cdr3_aa: CASSQGGIGELFF
clone_size: NA; v_call: TRBV6-2/TRBV6-3; d_call: NA; cdr3_length: 11; j_call: TRBJ2-3; cdr3_nt: TGTGCCAGCAGGAACATAGATACGCAGTATTTT; cdr3_aa: CASRNIDTQYF
clone_size: NA; v_call: TRBV11-2; d_call: NA; cdr3_length: 17; j_call: TRBJ2-7; cdr3_nt: TGTGCCAGCAGCTTTAGCGGTACAGTCCCGTGGGGGGACGAGCAGTACTTC; cdr3_aa: CASSFSGTVPWGDEQYF
clone_size: few; v_call: TRBV6-4; d_call: TRBD2; cdr3_length: 15; j_call: TRBJ2-1; cdr3_nt: TGTGCCAGCAGTAAAAGCGGGGGGGCTTCGGATGAGCAGTTCTTC; cdr3_aa: CASSKSGGASDEQFF
clone_size: NA; v_call: TRBV19; d_call: TRBD1; cdr3_length: 16; j_call: TRBJ2-6; cdr3_nt: TGTGCCAGTAGTAGACAGGGGGCTGGTGGGGCCAACGTCCTGACTTTC; cdr3_aa: CASSRQGAGGANVLTF
clone_size: NA; v_call: TRBV20-1; d_call: NA; cdr3_length: 11; j_call: TRBJ1-1; cdr3_nt: TGCAGTGCTATATCGTTTGATGAAGCTTTCTTT; cdr3_aa: CSAISFDEAFF
clone_size: once; v_call: TRBV7-6; d_call: NA; cdr3_length: 15; j_call: TRBJ2-7; cdr3_nt: TGTGCCAGCAGCCGAGCGGGTGTAAGGGAGCACGAGCAGTACTTC; cdr3_aa: CASSRAGVREHEQYF
clone_size: many; v_call: TRBV7-8; d_call: NA; cdr3_length: 17; j_call: TRBJ1-3; cdr3_nt: TGTGCCAGCAGCCCCCCTCGGAGGGGCCTTTCTGGAAACACCATATATTTT; cdr3_aa: CASSPPRRGLSGNTIYF
clone_size: once; v_call: TRBV9; d_call: TRBD2; cdr3_length: 18; j_call: TRBJ2-3; cdr3_nt: TGTGCCAGCAGCGGGAGCGGGGGAGGATCCCGAAGCACAGATACGCAGTATTTT; cdr3_aa: CASSGSGGGSRSTDTQYF
clone_size: few; v_call: TRBV20-1; d_call: TRBD2; cdr3_length: 17; j_call: TRBJ2-5; cdr3_nt: TGCAGTGCTAGAGAACGCGGGGGGGCTGGGTCACGGGAGACCCAGTACTTC; cdr3_aa: CSARERGGAGSRETQYF
clone_size: NA; v_call: TRBV2; d_call: NA; cdr3_length: 13; j_call: TRBJ2-7; cdr3_nt: TGTGCCAGCACGGGGACATTCTCCTACGAGCAGTACTTC; cdr3_aa: CASTGTFSYEQYF
clone_size: many; v_call: TRBV7-9; d_call: NA; cdr3_length: 16; j_call: TRBJ1-2; cdr3_nt: TGTGCCAGCAGCCCTCCGAGCGGGCAGAGGTTCTATGGCTACACCTTC; cdr3_aa: CASSPPSGQRFYGYTF
clone_size: NA; v_call: TRBV2; d_call: TRBD1; cdr3_length: 15; j_call: TRBJ2-4; cdr3_nt: TGTGCCAGCAGTGAAACCGGGACAGACAAAAACATTCAGTACTTC; cdr3_aa: CASSETGTDKNIQYF
clone_size: NA; v_call: TRBV10-3; d_call: TRBD1; cdr3_length: 18; j_call: TRBJ2-2; cdr3_nt: TGTGCCATCAGCCGCTCAGGGACAGGCACCGAGAACACCGGGGAGCTGTTTTTT; cdr3_aa: CAISRSGTGTENTGELFF
clone_size: many; v_call: TRBV15; d_call: NA; cdr3_length: 15; j_call: TRBJ2-2; cdr3_nt: TGTGCCACCAGCAGAGCGGCCTTGAACACCGGGGAGCTGTTTTTT; cdr3_aa: CATSRAALNTGELFF
clone_size: NA; v_call: TRBV30; d_call: NA; cdr3_length: 15; j_call: TRBJ2-7; cdr3_nt: TGTGCCTGGAGTGTACAGGCAGGGGGGTGGGACGAGCAGTACTTC; cdr3_aa: CAWSVQAGGWDEQYF
clone_size: many; v_call: TRBV7-2; d_call: TRBD2; cdr3_length: 20; j_call: TRBJ2-3; cdr3_nt: TGTGCCAGCAGCTTAGGCCCGAGGGCTAGCGGGGCCCAAGAGGGAGATACGCAGTATTTT; cdr3_aa: CASSLGPRASGAQEGDTQYF